What follows are 15 T cell receptor beta chains derived from one specimen sequenced in a study of early T cells in non-severe SARS-CoV-2 infection. MiXCR, run by TCRdb on the 5' RACE reads, gives a single entry per CDR3 protein. The sample has some 44,000 distinct CDR3 sequences; about 6.5% are singletons. The source was whole blood, collected at baseline. All receptors come from an adult who was a healthcare worker with PCR-confirmed SARS-CoV-2 infection or an uninfected control (not recorded which).

CDR3 amino acids: CASSDPTGYLPINYNEQFF. The CDR3 DNA follows: TGTGCCAGCAGTGACCCGACAGGGTACCTCCCCATAAACTACAATGAGCAGTTCTTC. This chain joins TRBV6-1 and TRBJ2-1, with TRBD1 matching over 7 bases. Trimming cost V 3 bases and J 3 bases; bases outside gene matches: 17. This CDR3 spans 19 amino acids. The germline V gene encodes CDR1 MNHNS and CDR2 SASEGT.

CDR3 amino acids: CASSPLLQANTGELFF. Here the CDR3 DNA reads TGTGCCAGCTCACCGCTCCTCCAGGCGAACACCGGGGAGCTGTTTTTT. This chain joins TRBV18 and TRBJ2-2; no clear D gene. This CDR3 is built from 16 residues. Germline V gene sequence: CDR1 KGHSH, CDR2 LQKENI. V lost 3 bases and J 0 bases, leaving 11 bases between the germline ends.

Concerning this clonotype: A single base separates this from a much larger clone, so it may be a read error. The chain couples TRBV6-2 or TRBV6-3 to TRBJ1-2, with D unclear. CDR1 is MNHEY and CDR2 is SVGEGT in the germline V gene. Trimming pared 4 bases from V and 4 bases from J, leaving 22 bases between. This CDR3 contains 17 residues. DNA for the CDR3: TGTGCCAGCAGTTCAACAGAGACCCCCTCTTCTATCTATGGCTACACCTTC. Protein product: CASSSTETPSSIYGYTF.

This clonotype was seen many times. The genes are TRBV5-1 and TRBJ1-1, with unresolved D. Germline lookup yields CDR1 SGHRS and CDR2 YFSETQ. The CDR3 length is 13 residues. V gave up 1 base and J gave up 1 base, with 5 bases separating them. The CDR3, as DNA: TGCGCCAGCAGCTTGACAGAGAACACTGAAGCTTTCTTT. Translated: CASSLTENTEAFF.

V is TRBV11-2 and J is TRBJ2-3; 10 bases agree with TRBD1. CDR3 size: 15 residues. From germline, CDR1 is SGHAT and CDR2 FQNNGV. The trim removed 5 bases at V and 8 bases at J, leaving 10 bases unmatched. As DNA, the CDR3 is TGTGCCAGCAGCCACCTGGACAGGGGGAGGGGTACGCAGTATTTT. Protein: CASSHLDRGRGTQYF.

The chain is built from TRBV5-4 and TRBJ2-3, with 11 nucleotides matching TRBD2. This CDR3 contains 17 residues. After removal of 2 bases from V and 2 bases from J, the junction contained 7 bases not matched to a gene. Looked up from germline, CDR1 is SGHNT and CDR2 is YYREEE (reference sequence). The CDR3 loop reads CASSFFSSGGITDTQYF. CDR3 nucleotides: TGTGCCAGCAGCTTCTTTTCTAGCGGGGGGATCACAGATACGCAGTATTTT.

This clonotype was seen repeatedly, ten times or more. The chain combines TRBV7-8 with TRBJ2-7; 8 nucleotides line up with TRBD1. The germline V gene has CDR1 SGHVS and CDR2 FQNEAQ. V was clipped by 5 bases and J by 0 bases; unmatched bases: 6. This CDR3 contains 15 residues. The CDR3 loop reads CASSKGQDVSYEQYF. The CDR3 DNA follows: TGTGCCAGCAGCAAGGGACAGGACGTCTCCTACGAGCAGTACTTC.

The sample holds many counts of this clonotype. The V gene is TRBV4-3, the J gene TRBJ2-7; D remains ambiguous. Germline loops: CDR1 LGHNA, CDR2 YSLEER. Trimming pared 0 bases from V and 2 bases from J, leaving 8 bases between. CDR3 size: 14 residues. The CDR3: CASSQEARAYEQYF. In nucleotides, the CDR3 is TGCGCCAGCAGCCAAGAAGCTCGAGCCTACGAGCAGTACTTC.

This clonotype was detected many times. V gene TRBV18 combines with J gene TRBJ2-1; 10 bases are a match to TRBD1. The germline CDR1 and CDR2 sequences are KGHSH and LQKENI. J lost 7 bases, V lost 3 bases, and 3 bases had no gene match. This CDR3 region has 14 residues. The CDR3 region has the DNA TGTGCCAGCTCACCGGGACAGGGGTGGAATGAGCAGTTCTTC. Translating gives CASSPGQGWNEQFF.

This clonotype came up many times. The V gene is TRBV7-2, the J gene TRBJ2-7; no definite D call. Germline lookup yields CDR1 SGHTA and CDR2 FQGNSA. Trimming stripped 1 base from V and 9 bases from J, with 13 bases between. The CDR3 extends over 13 amino acids. The CDR3, as DNA: TGTGCCAGCAGCTTAGGGTCCACCGACGGGCAGTACTTC. Translated: CASSLGSTDGQYF.

This clonotype showed up many times. The chain links TRBV6-1 to TRBJ2-2, with D possibly TRBD2 on 5 matching bases. This CDR3 region has 14 residues. CDR1 is MNHNS and CDR2 is SASEGT in the germline V gene. V lost 6 bases to trimming and J lost 0 bases, with 8 bases between them. The CDR3: CASRRTSNTGELFF. CDR3 coding DNA: TGTGCCAGCAGGAGGACTTCGAACACCGGGGAGCTGTTTTTT.

This clonotype showed up many times. This chain links TRBV2 with TRBJ2-7; 10 positions match TRBD1. V dropped 7 bases and J dropped 2; count of bases not matched to a gene: 5. The CDR3 contains 14 residues. Germline V CDR1 and CDR2: SNHLY, FYNNEI. For the CDR3, the DNA is TGTGCCAGCAAGGACAGGGGGGGGACCTACGAGCAGTACTTC. Protein sequence: CASKDRGGTYEQYF.

About this clonotype itself: A much larger clone is a single base away; this may be a read error. The V call is TRBV5-1, the J call TRBJ2-3; 7 bases map to TRBD2. CDR3 size: 18 residues. Germline trimming cut 4 bases from V and 4 bases from J; bases unmatched to any gene: 18. Germline loops: CDR1 SGHRS, CDR2 YFSETQ. CDR3 in amino acids: CASSPTPRLASSADTQYF. Written as DNA, the CDR3 is TGCGCCAGCAGCCCAACCCCCAGACTAGCTTCTAGCGCAGATACGCAGTATTTT.

The V call is TRBV7-9, the J call TRBJ2-5; TRBD2 matches at 12 bases. CDR3 length: 16 residues. Germline CDR1 and CDR2: SEHNR and FQNEAQ (reference sequence). Trimming took 2 bases from V and 5 from J; bases not matched to a gene: 6. The CDR3 nucleotides are TGTGCCAGCAGCTTACTCCTAGCGGGGGGGCTGGAGACCCAGTACTTC. It encodes CASSLLLAGGLETQYF.

This clonotype was observed at least ten times. V is TRBV24-1 and J is TRBJ2-5; the match to TRBD1 covers 9 bases. CDR1 KGHDR and CDR2 SFDVKD come from the germline V gene. This CDR3 spans 14 amino acids. The ends lost 7 bases at V and 6 bases at J; junction bases unmatched: 8. As DNA, the CDR3 is TGTGCCACCAGCGAGACAGGGGGTGAGAAGACCCAGTACTTC. Protein: CATSETGGEKTQYF.